The 28 T cell receptor beta chains given below trace back to one sample, sequenced in a study of Ad26.COV2.S vaccination and SARS-CoV-2 variants. Treatment described: about 20 received Ad26.COV2.S at low or high dose, single or two shots; 5 received placebo; per-sample allocation not given. Day 63 following the first vaccine or placebo injection was when the samples were taken. Sequencing was performed with immunoSEQ multiplex PCR; in TCRdb, only in-frame clones are kept and a portion is missing. The repertoire holds about 400,000 clones, with about 85% as singletons. The sample consisted of peripheral blood, taken in a trial of Ad26.COV2.S vaccine versus placebo. The receptors stem from a person between 18 and 65 years old who received the Ad26.COV2.S COVID-19 vaccine or a placebo.

The chain employs TRBV5-1 and TRBJ2-4; 8 nucleotides match TRBD1. Germline CDR1 reads SGHRS; CDR2 reads YFSETQ. The CDR3 totals 15 residues. Trimming removed 0 bases from V and 8 bases from J; junction bases left unmatched: 7. In DNA form, the CDR3 reads TGCGCCAGCAGCTTGGAGGGGAGACAGGGGTACATTCAGTACTTC. It specifies CASSLEGRQGYIQYF.

The chain couples TRBV5-6 to TRBJ1-1; D may be TRBD1 (6 bases). Germline CDR1 and CDR2: SGHDT and YYEEEE. The CDR3 covers 14 residues. The V end lost 0 bases, the J end lost 5 bases, and 11 bases lay between the germline ends. The CDR3: CASSLGQARTEAFF. The CDR3 nucleotides are TGTGCCAGCAGCTTGGGACAGGCTCGGACTGAAGCTTTCTTT. The full variable domain, rest sourced from reference TRBV5-6 and TRBJ1-1, is DAGVTQSPTHLIKTRGQQVTLRCSPKSGHDTVSWYQQALGQGPQFIFQYYEEEERQRGNFPDRFSGHQFPNYSSELNVNALLLGDSALYLCASSLGQARTEAFFGQGTRLTVV.

This clone was seen just once. The rearrangement joins TRBV4-1 to TRBJ2-4; D gene ambiguous. The V gene's germline CDR1 is MGHRA and CDR2 YSYEKL. Trimming removed 0 bases from V and 7 bases from J, with 7 bases in between. The CDR3 sequence is 13 residues long. The CDR3 here is CASSQEEKNIQYF. The CDR3 DNA is TGCGCCAGCAGCCAAGAAGAAAAGAACATTCAGTACTTC.

The chain is built from TRBV27 and TRBJ1-2; possible D gene TRBD1, 5 bases. V lost 6 bases and J lost 8, with 13 bases in between. CDR3 size: 12 residues. Looked up from germline, CDR1 is MNHEY and CDR2 is SMNVEV (reference sequence). This CDR3 is CASRTHRSGYTF. For the CDR3, the DNA is TGTGCCAGCAGGACCCACAGGAGCGGCTACACCTTC.

The V call is TRBV5-1, the J call TRBJ1-1; 7 bases are shared with TRBD1. Germline V gene data show CDR1 as SGHRS and CDR2 as YFSETQ. CDR3 size: 14 residues. Trimming cost V 5 bases and J 5 bases; bases outside gene matches: 9. DNA for the CDR3: TGCGCCAGCAGTACAGGGACAGACCCGACTGAAGCTTTCTTT. Translation: CASSTGTDPTEAFF.

The V and J genes are TRBV6-5 and TRBJ2-1; TRBD1 agrees at 7 bases. Trimming cost V 6 bases and J 0 bases; bases outside gene matches: 5. CDR1 is MNHEY and CDR2 is SVGAGI in the germline V gene. The CDR3 loop spans 15 amino acids. DNA of the CDR3: TGTGCCAGCAGACGACAGGGTTTCTCCTACAATGAGCAGTTCTTC. Amino acids: CASRRQGFSYNEQFF.

This clone was seen once. This chain joins TRBV4-2 and TRBJ2-7; D unclear. V was shortened by 0 bases and J by 5 bases, with 17 bases between the two germline ends. The germline V gene has CDR1 LGHNA and CDR2 YNFKEQ. The CDR3 extends over 16 amino acids. Here the CDR3 reads CASSQDYLGQLDEQYF. CDR3 nucleotide sequence: TGTGCCAGCAGCCAAGACTATCTTGGGCAGCTTGACGAGCAGTACTTC.

V usage is TRBV5-1 and J usage is TRBJ1-1, with D unclear. There are 17 residues in the CDR3. CDR1 and CDR2 (germline): SGHRS, YFSETQ. Deletions cut 0 bases from V and 0 bases from J, with 15 bases between. The CDR3 DNA follows: TGCGCCAGCAGCTTGGAGGTGGTTAAGAGCATGAACACTGAAGCTTTCTTT. Its translation: CASSLEVVKSMNTEAFF.

This clone has a single count. The V gene is TRBV6-5, the J gene TRBJ1-1, with D uncertain. This CDR3 comprises 13 residues. Trimming shortened V by 6 bases and J by 2 bases, and 10 bases separated the two germline ends. Germline values: CDR1 MNHEY, CDR2 SVGAGI. CDR3 protein: CASRLQLNTEAFF. CDR3 sequence (DNA): TGTGCCAGCAGGCTACAGCTTAACACTGAAGCTTTCTTT.

The chain is built from TRBV27 and TRBJ2-1; 14 positions agree with TRBD2. The CDR3 spans 22 residues. Germline V gene data show CDR1 as MNHEY and CDR2 as SMNVEV (reference sequence). V shed 2 bases and J 1 base; nucleotides not matched to a gene: 16. Here the CDR3 reads CASSLRGLAGVTTIPSYNEQFF. CDR3 in DNA: TGTGCCAGCAGTTTAAGGGGACTAGCGGGGGTTACAACCATACCTTCCTACAATGAGCAGTTCTTC.

This sequence joins TRBV5-5 and TRBJ2-3; D call uncertain. V was trimmed by 6 bases and J by 9 bases, leaving 11 bases between them. This CDR3 region has 11 residues. Germline V lookup: CDR1 SGHKS, CDR2 YYEKEE (reference sequence). The CDR3 DNA follows: TGTGCCAGCACTTTTGGGGAAACGCAGTATTTT. Translating it yields CASTFGETQYF.

This clone appeared once. V gene TRBV12-5 combines with J gene TRBJ1-4; 7 bases are shared with TRBD1. The CDR3 covers 20 residues. In germline, CDR1 is LGHNT, CDR2 FRNRAP. J lost 7 bases, V lost 1 base, and 21 bases had no gene match. CDR3 residues: CASGLASFKGAVGRPEKLFF. The DNA for the CDR3 is TGTGCTAGTGGTTTGGCTAGTTTTAAGGGGGCGGTGGGTCGCCCTGAAAAACTGTTTTTT.

The CDR3 DNA reads TGTGCCAGCAGTTACTCGCCTAGCGTGGACTACGAGCAGTACTTC. It encodes CASSYSPSVDYEQYF. The chain links TRBV6-5 to TRBJ2-7; D may be TRBD2 (6 bases). The CDR3 consists of 15 residues. Germline V gene lookup returns CDR1 MNHEY and CDR2 SVGAGI. V was cut by 0 bases and J by 3 bases, with 12 bases left in between.

This clone came up a few times. The CDR3: CASSSQGTTEAFF. CDR3 DNA: TGTGCCAGCAGTTCACAGGGGACCACTGAAGCTTTCTTT. This rearrangement joins TRBV6-2 or TRBV6-3 to TRBJ1-1; 7 bases align to TRBD1. Per the germline V gene, CDR1 is MNHEY and CDR2 is SVGEGT. The CDR3 runs 13 residues. The trim removed 4 bases at V and 4 bases at J, leaving 3 bases unmatched.

V is TRBV2 and J is TRBJ2-7; 7 bases line up with TRBD1. Germline CDR1 SNHLY, CDR2 FYNNEI. V was clipped by 4 bases and J by 2 bases; unmatched bases: 5. The CDR3 totals 14 residues. CDR3 residues: CASSAPGTAYEQYF. For the CDR3, the DNA is TGTGCCAGCAGTGCGCCCGGGACAGCCTACGAGCAGTACTTC.

The chain combines TRBV3-1 (or the pseudogene TRBV3-2) with TRBJ1-5; D unresolved. CDR1 is LGHDT and CDR2 is YNNKEL in the germline V gene (reference sequence). Between the trimmed V and J ends, which lost 0 bases and 0 bases, there was a span of 3 bases. This CDR3 has 14 residues. The CDR3 nucleotides read TGTGCCAGCAGCCAAGATCCTAGCAATCAGCCCCAGCATTTT. Protein product: CASSQDPSNQPQHF.

CDR3 in DNA: TGTGCCAGTAGTATAGTCCCGGACCATAGGTACACTGAAGCTTTCTTT. This gives the protein CASSIVPDHRYTEAFF. The chain has TRBV19 and TRBJ1-1; no firm D call. V was clipped by 1 base and J by 3 bases, with 15 bases between them. Germline V gene sequence: CDR1 LNHDA, CDR2 SQIVND (reference sequence). CDR3 length: 16 amino acids.

The chain carries TRBV24-1 and TRBJ2-5; D may be TRBD2 (7 bases). Germline CDR1 reads KGHDR; CDR2 reads SFDVKD. V was pared by 3 bases and J by 5 bases, with 15 bases between. The CDR3 loop spans 15 amino acids. The CDR3 DNA sequence: TGTGCCACCAGTGATCCCAGTGAGGGGGGGGAGACCCAGTACTTC. Its translation is CATSDPSEGGETQYF.

This chain connects TRBV27 to TRBJ1-5; D remains ambiguous. Germline V lookup: CDR1 MNHEY, CDR2 SMNVEV (reference sequence). This CDR3 region has 13 residues. The V and J ends lost 3 bases and 2 bases respectively, with 5 bases between them. The CDR3 sequence is CASSFARNQPQHF. The DNA of the CDR3 is TGTGCCAGCAGTTTCGCGCGCAATCAGCCCCAGCATTTT.

This chain uses TRBV7-2 with TRBJ2-1; TRBD1 agrees at 7 bases. Germline values: CDR1 SGHTA, CDR2 FQGNSA. J lost 3 bases, V lost 5 bases, and 7 bases had no gene match. This CDR3 has 15 residues. As DNA, the CDR3 is TGTGCCAGCAGCCCTCGACAGGGAAACTACAATGAGCAGTTCTTC. The encoded protein is CASSPRQGNYNEQFF.

With regard to this clone: The junction departs from the called germline gene at one end, perhaps through a read error. The CDR3 here is CNASGRVSGYTF. The CDR3 nucleotides read TGCAATGCTAGTGGCCGAGTTAGTGGCTACACCTTC. The chain joins TRBV20-1 to TRBJ1-2, with D unclear. This CDR3 spans 12 amino acids. CDR1 and CDR2 from the germline V gene are DFQATT and SNEGSKA (reference sequence).

This chain connects TRBV14 to TRBJ1-2; D remains ambiguous. V was cut by 1 base and J by 5 bases, with 5 bases left in between. The CDR3 is 12 amino acids. CDR1 SGHDN and CDR2 FVKESK come from the germline V gene. CDR3 loop: CASSQAGYGYTF. DNA for the CDR3: TGTGCCAGCAGCCAAGCTGGGTATGGCTACACCTTC.

The V and J genes are TRBV7-8 and TRBJ1-2; no definite D call. The CDR3 is 13 residues long. The V end was cut by 0 bases, the J end by 8 bases, with 10 bases between. Looked up from germline, CDR1 is SGHVS and CDR2 is FQNEAQ. This CDR3 reads CASSLAIPGGYTF. Here the CDR3 DNA reads TGTGCCAGCAGCTTAGCGATACCGGGAGGCTACACCTTC.

The chain carries TRBV23-1 and TRBJ1-2; TRBD1 agrees at 9 bases. TRBV23-1 belongs to the ORF category, with a function that is uncertain. This CDR3 has 13 amino acids. V lost 0 bases and J lost 12; bases outside the gene matches: 5. Here the CDR3 reads CASSQSYRGRDTF. Here the CDR3 DNA reads TGCGCCAGCAGTCAATCTTACAGGGGGCGAGACACCTTC.

There are a few counts of this clone. V usage is TRBV19 and J usage is TRBJ2-1; 10 bases align to TRBD2. The trim removed 6 bases at V and 8 bases at J, leaving 10 bases unmatched. The CDR3 sequence is 15 residues long. The germline CDR1 and CDR2 sequences are LNHDA and SQIVND (reference sequence). The CDR3: CASSLASGGVHEQFF. In nucleotides, the CDR3 is TGTGCCAGTAGCCTGGCCAGCGGGGGGGTACATGAGCAGTTCTTC.

The chain is built from TRBV6-5 and TRBJ2-2; TRBD2 might be the D (6 bases). The CDR3 runs to 13 residues. The V end was cut by 6 bases, the J end by 2 bases, with 7 bases between. Germline V gene data show CDR1 as MNHEY and CDR2 as SVGAGI. CDR3 bases: TGTGCCAGCAGGGGACTTAACACCGGGGAGCTGTTTTTT. Translation gives CASRGLNTGELFF.

The chain carries TRBV29-1 and TRBJ1-1; TRBD1 is a possible D gene (5 bases). From germline, CDR1 is SQVTM and CDR2 ANQGSEA. V was pared by 4 bases and J by 4 bases, with 16 bases between. There are 14 residues in the CDR3. The CDR3 DNA follows: TGCAGCGTTGCGGGTTTCAGGGCGGGCACTGAAGCTTTCTTT. Protein sequence: CSVAGFRAGTEAFF.

The chain is built from TRBV30 and TRBJ1-1, with 10 bases fitting TRBD1. CDR1 GTSNPN and CDR2 SVGIG come from the germline V gene (reference sequence). The CDR3 extends over 14 amino acids. The J segment lost 4 bases and the V segment lost 3 bases, leaving 5 bases of the junction unmatched. CDR3 nucleotides: TGTGCCTGGAGGACAGGGGGCTGGAGCACTGAAGCTTTCTTT. Its protein is CAWRTGGWSTEAFF.